This T cell receptor (beta chain) was retrieved from a study of T cell repertoires in cytomegalovirus infection. Study details: Recently identified HLA-C-restricted CMV epitopes and well-studied HLA-B-restricted CMV epitopes were used by the study. Through public TCR beta signatures, both CMV infection and matching HLA type were indicated.

This clonotype was seen only a few times. What it recognizes is unknown. CDR1 is MNHNY and CDR2 is SVGAGI in the germline V gene (reference sequence). The CDR3 length is 16 residues. V was clipped by 6 bases and J by 2 bases; unmatched bases: 4. Whole-study findings and limits: Identification of carriers of CMV plus the relevant HLA was achieved through cumulative public TCR beta family frequency.

TCRdb used MiXCR to reprocess the reads, holding one entry per CDR3 protein. The data show 110,000 to 150,000 distinct CDR3 sequences, with around 30% seen just once and around 50% held by the top ten. This chain links TRBV6-6 with TRBJ2-2, with 12 nucleotides matching TRBD2. The sample was CD8+ T cells from cultured PBMCs, taken from culture after CMV antigen stimulation. The TCR originated in a human donor in good health (CMV status not recorded). Some clones in this sample may be carry-over from other donors' samples. CDR3 sequence (DNA): TGTGCCAGCAGACAAGGACTAGCGGGAAACACCGGGGAGCTGTTTTTT. It is translated as CASRQGLAGNTGELFF.